This T cell receptor (beta chain) is from a study of human T cells and chemical hapten exposure. Study-level information: Largely, small differences in pooled library volume made per-sample TCR yields vary.

General study findings and limits: DPC sensitization left the count of TCRs above 1 in 1000 unchanged.

This clonotype has more than one count but fewer than ten. Its target is not known. Time point denoted: healthy volunteer bleed at 2 weeks. Total RNA was extracted from unfractionated whole blood. Each cDNA molecule in the library carried unique molecular identifiers. TCRdb analysed the RACE reads with MiXCR anew, one entry per CDR3 protein. This sample has roughly 100,000 distinct CDR3 sequences, with about 8.8% found just once. The TCR originated in a female donor in good health. Some clones in this sample may be carry-over from other donors' samples. Material for sequencing was whole blood.

The CDR3: CASSRLHEQFF. CDR3 coding DNA: TGTGCCAGTAGTCGTCTCCACGAGCAGTTCTTC. The J gene is TRBJ2-1, the V gene TRBV19; unclear D gene. Trimming took off 5 bases at V and 10 bases at J, with 9 bases between the two ends. This CDR3 comprises 11 residues. Germline V gives CDR1 LNHDA, CDR2 SQIVND (reference sequence).